This T cell receptor beta chain stems from a study of CD8 T cells in ankylosing spondylitis. Study results and caveats: Reportedly, matched ankylosing spondylitis synovial fluid was significantly enriched for disease-linked clones. Disease-linked clones displayed a CD8+ phenotype and appeared relatively rarely in peripheral blood. Seemingly distinctive of ankylosing spondylitis blood was a TCR beta motif formed by eight highly homologous variants. Earlier literature documents some of the motif variants in reactive arthritis synovial fluid and blood.

Germline values: CDR1 DFQATT, CDR2 SNEGSKA (reference sequence). The CDR3 totals 13 residues. Trimming stripped 1 base from V and 9 bases from J, with 12 bases between. Quantitative 5'-RACE with molecular barcodes was used to make the TCR beta libraries. MiXCR, run by TCRdb on the 5' RACE reads, gives a single entry per CDR3 protein. The table includes 350,000 to 450,000 distinct CDR3 sequences, approximately 26% detected once. Note on this clonotype: Its matching antigen is unknown.

V usage is TRBV20-1 and J usage is TRBJ2-2; weak D call: TRBD2 (6 bases). Sequencing was done on a sample of blood, either unsorted or a sorted T cell fraction (not recorded which). The sequence was collected from a male donor with ankylosing spondylitis. The DNA of the CDR3 is TGCAGTGCTAGAGCCGTGGGGAGGTGGGAGCTGTTTTTT. As protein: CSARAVGRWELFF.